One TCR beta chain is described in this entry. Sample-barcoded 5' priming and a J-beta primer mix drove a second PCR of about 7 to 12 cycles. Template switching added a 12-random-nucleotide identifier to every cDNA molecule. TCRdb used MiXCR to reprocess the 5' RACE reads, holding one entry per CDR3 protein. The profile shows 950,000 to 1,200,000 distinct CDR3 sequences, 35% to 40% of them singletons. The sample originates from a study of blood T cells in healthy people across ages. Germline V gene lookup returns CDR1 MNHEY and CDR2 SVGAGI. V lost 5 bases and J 6 bases, leaving 12 bases between the germline ends. The CDR3 has 13 residues.

This sequence originates from a man aged 18 to 30 in good health. What was sequenced was blood. This chain uses TRBV6-5 with TRBJ2-3; a weak D match, TRBD2 (5 bases). CDR3 DNA: TGTGCCAGCAGTGCCCCTTCGGGGGATACGCAGTATTTT. It specifies CASSAPSGDTQYF.